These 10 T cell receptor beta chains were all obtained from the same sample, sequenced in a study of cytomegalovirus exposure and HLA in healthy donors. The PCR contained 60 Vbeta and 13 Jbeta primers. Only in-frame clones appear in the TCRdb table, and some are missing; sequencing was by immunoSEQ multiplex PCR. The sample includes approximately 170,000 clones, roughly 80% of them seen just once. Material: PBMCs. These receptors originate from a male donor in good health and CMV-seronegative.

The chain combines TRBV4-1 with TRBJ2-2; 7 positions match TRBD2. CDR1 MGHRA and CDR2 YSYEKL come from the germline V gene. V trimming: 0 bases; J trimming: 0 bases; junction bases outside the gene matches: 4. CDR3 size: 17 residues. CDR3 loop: CASSQEKRGPNTGELFF. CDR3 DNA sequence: TGCGCCAGCAGCCAAGAGAAGCGGGGCCCGAACACCGGGGAGCTGTTTTTT.

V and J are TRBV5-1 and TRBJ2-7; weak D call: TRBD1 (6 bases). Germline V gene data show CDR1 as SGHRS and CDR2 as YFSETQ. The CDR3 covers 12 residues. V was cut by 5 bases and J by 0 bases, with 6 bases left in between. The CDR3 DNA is TGCGCCAGCAGGGACAGCTCCTACGAGCAGTACTTC. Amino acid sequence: CASRDSSYEQYF.

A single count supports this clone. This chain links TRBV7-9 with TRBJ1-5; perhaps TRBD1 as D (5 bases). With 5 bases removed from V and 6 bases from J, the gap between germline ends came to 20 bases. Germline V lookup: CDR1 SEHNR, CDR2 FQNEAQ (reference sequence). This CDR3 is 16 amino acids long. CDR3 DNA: TGTGCCAGCAGCAACTCCCCCACCTCAGGGTTTCAGCCCCAGCATTTT. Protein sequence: CASSNSPTSGFQPQHF.

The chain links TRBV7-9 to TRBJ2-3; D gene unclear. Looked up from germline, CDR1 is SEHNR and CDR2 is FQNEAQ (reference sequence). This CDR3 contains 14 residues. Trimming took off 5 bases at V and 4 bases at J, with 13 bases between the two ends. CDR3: CASSPDGAPDTQYF. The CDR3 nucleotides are TGTGCCAGCAGCCCCGATGGAGCACCAGATACGCAGTATTTT.

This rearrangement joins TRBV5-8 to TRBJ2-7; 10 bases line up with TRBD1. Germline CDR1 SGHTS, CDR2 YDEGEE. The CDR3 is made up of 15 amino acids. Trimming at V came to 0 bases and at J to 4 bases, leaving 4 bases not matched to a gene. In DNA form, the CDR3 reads TGTGCCAGCAGCTTGGCGGACAGGGGGGTTTACGAGCAGTACTTC. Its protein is CASSLADRGVYEQYF.

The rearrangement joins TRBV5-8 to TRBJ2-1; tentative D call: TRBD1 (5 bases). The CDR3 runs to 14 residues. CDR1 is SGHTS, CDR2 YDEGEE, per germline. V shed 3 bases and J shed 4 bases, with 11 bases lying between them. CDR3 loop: CASSWGGIYNEQFF. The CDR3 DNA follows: TGTGCCAGCAGCTGGGGCGGTATATACAATGAGCAGTTCTTC.

Here the CDR3 reads CMGTNAYEQYF. In nucleotides, the CDR3 is TGCATGGGGACAAACGCCTACGAGCAGTACTTC. V is TRBV20-1 and J is TRBJ2-5; D is perhaps TRBD1 (6 bases). The DNA end is a closer match to TRBJ2-7, so the J assignment may be wrong. CDR1 is DFQATT and CDR2 is SNEGSKA in the germline V gene (reference sequence). This CDR3 comprises 11 residues.

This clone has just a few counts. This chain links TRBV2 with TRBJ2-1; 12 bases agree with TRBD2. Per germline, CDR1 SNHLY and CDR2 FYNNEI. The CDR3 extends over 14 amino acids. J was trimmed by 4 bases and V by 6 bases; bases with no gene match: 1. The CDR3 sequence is CASRGLAGYNEQFF. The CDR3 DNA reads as TGTGCCAGCAGGGGACTAGCGGGTTACAATGAGCAGTTCTTC.

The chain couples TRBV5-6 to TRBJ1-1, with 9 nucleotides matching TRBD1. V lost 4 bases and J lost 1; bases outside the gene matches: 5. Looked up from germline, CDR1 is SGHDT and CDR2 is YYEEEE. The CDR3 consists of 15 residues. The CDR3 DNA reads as TGTGCCAGCAGCCTTACAGGGGGCGCGAACACTGAAGCTTTCTTT. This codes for CASSLTGGANTEAFF.

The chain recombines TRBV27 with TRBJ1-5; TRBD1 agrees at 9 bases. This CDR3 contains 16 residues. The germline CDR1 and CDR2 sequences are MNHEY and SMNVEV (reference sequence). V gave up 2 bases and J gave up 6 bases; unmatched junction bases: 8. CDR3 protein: CASSLVAGQGGQPQHF. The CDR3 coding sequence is TGTGCCAGCAGTTTAGTTGCGGGACAGGGCGGTCAGCCCCAGCATTTT.